Sequencing of this T cell receptor beta chain was carried out in a study of vaccination and CD4 T cells after COVID-19. Per the germline V gene, CDR1 is DFQATT and CDR2 is SNEGSKA (reference sequence). The V end was cut by 1 base, the J end by 3 bases, with 19 bases between. The CDR3 is made up of 17 amino acids. Sequencing of DNA taken from cultured CD4+ T cells relied on the Oncomine TCR Beta short-read assay. It was from cultured CD4+ T cells that genomic DNA was extracted. From the PCR reads, TCRdb called clonotypes with MiXCR, one entry per CDR3 protein. The table lists roughly 12,000 distinct CDR3 sequences, 60% to 75% of them singletons. Treatment of the sample: roughly ten-day PBMC culture with coronavirus spike peptide pools or control peptides (ViraFEST assay). The authors isolated CD4+ T cells by negative selection after less than 12 days of culture. This clonotype has only one observation. Its matching antigen is unknown.

The TCR originated in a human donor who had recovered from COVID-19. The sequencing input was CD4+ T cells from blood, cultured in vitro. V and J are TRBV20-1 and TRBJ1-5; D is uncertain. The CDR3 sequence: CSARAHVGDVDNQPQHF. The CDR3 DNA follows: TGCAGTGCTAGAGCCCACGTGGGTGATGTCGACAATCAGCCCCAGCATTTT.